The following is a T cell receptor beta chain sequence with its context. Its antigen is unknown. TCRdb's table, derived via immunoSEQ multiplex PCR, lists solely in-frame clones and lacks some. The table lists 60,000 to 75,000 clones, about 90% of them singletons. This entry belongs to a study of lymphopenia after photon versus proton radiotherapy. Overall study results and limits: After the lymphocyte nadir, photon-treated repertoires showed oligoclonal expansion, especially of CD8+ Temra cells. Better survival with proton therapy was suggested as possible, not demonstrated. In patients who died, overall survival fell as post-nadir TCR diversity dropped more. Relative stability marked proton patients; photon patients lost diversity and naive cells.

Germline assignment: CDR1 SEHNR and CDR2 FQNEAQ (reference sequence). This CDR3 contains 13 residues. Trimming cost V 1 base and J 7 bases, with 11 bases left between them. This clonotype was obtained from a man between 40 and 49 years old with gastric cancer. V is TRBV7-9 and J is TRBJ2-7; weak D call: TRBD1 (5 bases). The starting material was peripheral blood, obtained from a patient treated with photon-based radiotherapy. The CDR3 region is CASSLVGLGEQYF. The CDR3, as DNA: TGTGCCAGCAGCTTAGTGGGGCTGGGGGAGCAGTACTTC.